This T cell receptor beta chain was sequenced for a study of sequential checkpoint blockade in melanoma. Findings and caveats of the study: PD-L1 staining and CD8+ counts, not mutational load, tracked tumor T-cell clonality.

In its sample, this clone is medium-sized. Antigen: not known. Some clones are missing from TCRdb's copy, which holds only in-frame ones; the method was immunoSEQ multiplex PCR. The table shows 2,000 to 3,000 clones, with approximately 20% occurring only once. Treatment denoted: randomized to nivolumab then ipilimumab (arm A) or the reverse (arm B). The CDR3 covers 13 residues. Trimming shortened V by 6 bases and J by 8 bases, and 14 bases separated the two germline ends. The specimen was tumor tissue (inferred from file names), collected from a patient given nivolumab and ipilimumab in sequence. The V call is TRBV23-1, the J call TRBJ2-1, with D perhaps being TRBD1 or TRBD2 (5 bases each). TRBV23-1 is flagged as an ORF with uncertain function. The clonotype originates from a human donor with melanoma. CDR3 residues: CASSLTRDHEQFF. The DNA of the CDR3 is TGCGCCAGCAGCTTAACCCGGGACCATGAGCAGTTCTTC.